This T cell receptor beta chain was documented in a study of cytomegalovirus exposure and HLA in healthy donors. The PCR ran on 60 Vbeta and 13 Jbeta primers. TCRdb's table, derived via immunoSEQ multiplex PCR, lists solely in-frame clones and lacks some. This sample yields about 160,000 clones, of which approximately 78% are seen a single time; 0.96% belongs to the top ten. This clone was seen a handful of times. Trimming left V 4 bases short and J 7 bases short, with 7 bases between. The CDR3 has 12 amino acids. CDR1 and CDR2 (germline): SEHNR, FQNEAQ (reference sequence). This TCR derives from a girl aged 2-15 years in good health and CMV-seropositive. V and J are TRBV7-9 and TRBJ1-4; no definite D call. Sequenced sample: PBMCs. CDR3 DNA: TGTGCCAGCAGCTCGGGAAGTGAAAAACTGTTTTTT. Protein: CASSSGSEKLFF.